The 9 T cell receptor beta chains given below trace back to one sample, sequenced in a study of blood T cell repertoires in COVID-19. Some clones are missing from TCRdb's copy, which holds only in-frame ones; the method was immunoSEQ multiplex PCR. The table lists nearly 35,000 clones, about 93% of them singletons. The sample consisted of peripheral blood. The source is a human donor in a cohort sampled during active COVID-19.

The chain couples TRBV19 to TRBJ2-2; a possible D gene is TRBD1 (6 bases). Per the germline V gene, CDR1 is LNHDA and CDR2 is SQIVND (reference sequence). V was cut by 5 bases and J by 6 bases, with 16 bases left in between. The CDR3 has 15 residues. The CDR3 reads CASSFRLQGAGELFF. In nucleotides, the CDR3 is TGTGCCAGTAGTTTCCGTTTACAGGGCGCCGGGGAGCTGTTTTTT.

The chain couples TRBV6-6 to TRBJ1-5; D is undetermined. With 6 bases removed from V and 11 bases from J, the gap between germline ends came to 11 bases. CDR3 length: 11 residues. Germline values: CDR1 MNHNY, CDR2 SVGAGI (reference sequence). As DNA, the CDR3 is TGTGCCAGCAGCTCCGGGAGGTCCCAGCATTTT. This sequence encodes CASSSGRSQHF.

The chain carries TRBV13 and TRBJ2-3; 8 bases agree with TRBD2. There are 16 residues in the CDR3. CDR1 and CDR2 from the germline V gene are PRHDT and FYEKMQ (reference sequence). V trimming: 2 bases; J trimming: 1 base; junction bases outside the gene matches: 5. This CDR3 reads CASSLSGGAGTDTQYF. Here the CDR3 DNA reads TGTGCCAGCAGCTTATCCGGGGGGGCTGGCACAGATACGCAGTATTTT.

The chain's CDR3 is CASSRRVDTEAFF. CDR3 coding DNA: TGCGCCAGCAGCCGCCGGGTAGACACTGAAGCTTTCTTT. The chain joins TRBV5-1 to TRBJ1-1; D not resolved. V dropped 4 bases and J dropped 3 bases, with 10 bases sitting between them. The length of the CDR3 is 13 residues. The germline V gene has CDR1 SGHRS and CDR2 YFSETQ.

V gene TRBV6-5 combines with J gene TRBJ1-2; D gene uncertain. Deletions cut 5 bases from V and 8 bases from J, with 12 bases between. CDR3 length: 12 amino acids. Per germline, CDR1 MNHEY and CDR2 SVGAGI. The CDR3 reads CASSTYRDGYTF. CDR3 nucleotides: TGTGCCAGCAGTACCTACAGAGACGGCTACACCTTC.

CDR3 DNA: TGTGCCAGTAGTCCTCTTGCCACCGGGACAGTGAACTATGGCTACACCTTC. Translating gives CASSPLATGTVNYGYTF. J is TRBJ1-2 and V is TRBV19; 7 nucleotides agree with TRBD1. V lost 5 bases and J lost 2; bases outside the gene matches: 14. CDR1 is LNHDA and CDR2 is SQIVND in the germline V gene (reference sequence). The CDR3 sequence is 17 residues long.

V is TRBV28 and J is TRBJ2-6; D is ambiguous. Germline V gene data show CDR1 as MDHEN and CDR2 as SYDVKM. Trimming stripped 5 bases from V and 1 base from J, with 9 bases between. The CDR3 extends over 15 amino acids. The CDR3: CASSPSLSGANVLTF. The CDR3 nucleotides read TGTGCCAGCAGTCCGTCCTTATCTGGGGCCAACGTCCTGACTTTC.

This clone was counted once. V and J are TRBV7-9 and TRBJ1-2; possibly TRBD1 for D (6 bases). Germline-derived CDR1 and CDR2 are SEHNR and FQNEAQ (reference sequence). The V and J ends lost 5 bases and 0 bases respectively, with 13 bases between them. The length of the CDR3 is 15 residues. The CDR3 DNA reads TGTGCCAGCAGCGTAACAGGGAGAACTAACTATGGCTACACCTTC. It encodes CASSVTGRTNYGYTF.

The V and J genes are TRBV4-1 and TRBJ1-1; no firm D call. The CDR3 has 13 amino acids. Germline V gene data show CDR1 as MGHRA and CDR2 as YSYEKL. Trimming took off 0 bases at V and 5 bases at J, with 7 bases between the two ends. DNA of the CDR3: TGCGCCAGCAGCCAAGATAGTCCAACTGAAGCTTTCTTT. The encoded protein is CASSQDSPTEAFF.